These T cell receptor beta chains were read from a single sample in a study of T-cell reconstitution after alpha-beta-depleted transplantation in children. TCRdb analysed the PCR reads with MiXCR anew, one entry per CDR3 protein. This sample has 450,000 to 500,000 distinct CDR3 sequences; approximately 12% occur once, and the top ten carry about 5.6%. The sequencing used PBMCs from the stem cell graft donor, collected from the stem cell graft. All receptors come from a human donor who donated a stem cell graft to a child with combined immunodeficiency. Each CDR3 is given with its conserved first and last residue. A D gene is named only where the DNA matches it firmly. Size is stated for part of the rows, as once, few or many counts, or as a class when the clone is expanded.

J | size | V | D | DNA | CDR3
TRBJ1-1 | . | TRBV2 | . | TGTGCCAGCAGTCCCCCATATAATGAAGCTTTCTTT | CASSPPYNEAFF
TRBJ2-3 | few | TRBV15 | TRBD2 | TGTGCCACCAGCAGAGAGCTAGCGGGAGACACAGATACGCAGTATTTT | CATSRELAGDTDTQYF
TRBJ1-5 | few | TRBV18 | . | TGTGCCAGCTCCGCGGGGGATAGCAATCAGCCCCAGCATTTT | CASSAGDSNQPQHF
TRBJ1-4 | . | TRBV20-1 | . | TGCAGTGCTAGGTTCCCCACGTCTAATGAAAAACTGTTTTTT | CSARFPTSNEKLFF
TRBJ1-2 | . | TRBV6-5 | . | TGTGCCACCGATTCCTTGGCAGATGGCTACACCTTC | CATDSLADGYTF
TRBJ2-7 | . | TRBV7-9 | TRBD2 | TGTGCCAGCAGCATAGGGACTAGCGTATCCTACGAGCAGTACTTC | CASSIGTSVSYEQYF
TRBJ2-5 | few | TRBV5-4 | TRBD1 | TGTGCCAGCAGCCTGGACAGGGGTCAGGGAGAGACCCAGTACTTC | CASSLDRGQGETQYF
TRBJ2-1 | . | TRBV2 | . | TGTGCCAGCAGCCGGGACCGAAACAATGAGCAGTTCTTC | CASSRDRNNEQFF
TRBJ2-3 | few | TRBV5-1 | . | TGCGCCAGCAATCTTCTAGCGAACACAGATACGCAGTATTTT | CASNLLANTDTQYF
TRBJ2-2 | many | TRBV15 | . | TGTGCCACCAGCAGAGGAGGTATCACCGGGGAGCTGTTTTTT | CATSRGGITGELFF
TRBJ2-1 | few | TRBV7-9 | . | TGTGCCAGCAGCTCCCGCAGTTCCAATGAGCAGTTCTTC | CASSSRSSNEQFF
TRBJ2-7 | many | TRBV15 | . | TGTGCCACCAGCGTGTCCAGGGGTCCCTCCTACGAGCAGTACTTC | CATSVSRGPSYEQYF
TRBJ2-1 | many | TRBV7-9 | . | TGTGCCAGCAGATCACGTCGGGACGGAGCGAGGGATGAGCAGTTCTTC | CASRSRRDGARDEQFF
TRBJ2-1 | . | TRBV20-1 | TRBD2 | TGCAGTGCTATCTTCCCCACTAGCGGGAGTTTCAATGAGCAGTTCTTC | CSAIFPTSGSFNEQFF
TRBJ2-1 | many | TRBV7-8 | TRBD2 | TGTGCCAGCAGCTTAAGTGGGCAGCGGGGGCTCAATGAGCAGTTCTTC | CASSLSGQRGLNEQFF
TRBJ2-1 | few | TRBV5-5 | . | TGTGCCAGCAGCATTGGGGCAGGGGTAGGTGAGCAGTTCTTC | CASSIGAGVGEQFF
TRBJ2-1 | many | TRBV29-1 | TRBD1 | TGCAGCGTTGTCAGGCCGACAGGGAACGGGCAGTTCTTC | CSVVRPTGNGQFF
TRBJ2-5 | . | TRBV4-1 | . | TGCGCCAGCAGCCAAGGGCTAGCCAACCCCCAAGAGACCCAGTACTTC | CASSQGLANPQETQYF
TRBJ2-1 | . | TRBV7-8 | . | TGTGCCAGCAGCTCAGACCATAAGCAGTTCTTC | CASSSDHKQFF
TRBJ2-1 | many | TRBV29-1 | TRBD2 | TGCAGCGTTGAACGGGGGGGCATCGGTTCTCAGTTCTTC | CSVERGGIGSQFF
TRBJ2-1 | . | TRBV7-6 | TRBD2 | TGTGCCAGCAGCTTACGTGGTGGTAGCGGGATTAATGAGCAGTTCTTC | CASSLRGGSGINEQFF
TRBJ2-2 | many | TRBV2 | TRBD2 | TGTGCCAGCAGAGGACTAGCGGGGGAAGTAACCGGGGAGCTGTTTTTT | CASRGLAGEVTGELFF
TRBJ1-2 | few | TRBV12-3/TRBV12-4 | . | TGTGCCAGCAGTTCTTACATCGGGCCGTACTATGGCTACACCTTC | CASSSYIGPYYGYTF
TRBJ2-1 | many | TRBV7-6 | TRBD1 | TGTGCCAGCAGCTCGCCCCCCCGGGACAGGGTGAATGAGCAGTTCTTC | CASSSPPRDRVNEQFF
TRBJ2-5 | . | TRBV12-3/TRBV12-4 | . | TGTGCCAGCCGGGATGACCAAAACCAAGAGACCCAGTACTTC | CASRDDQNQETQYF
TRBJ1-4 | few | TRBV7-2 | . | TGTGCCAGCAGCTTAGCGTCTTTACCATTTAATGAAAAACTGTTTTTT | CASSLASLPFNEKLFF
TRBJ2-7 | . | TRBV10-3 | TRBD1 | TGTGCCATCAGTGAGTCGGGACAGGCCTACGAGCAGTACTTC | CAISESGQAYEQYF
TRBJ2-1 | . | TRBV6-1 | . | TGTGCCAGCAGACCCGGACCGGAGTACAATGAGCAGTTCTTC | CASRPGPEYNEQFF
TRBJ2-1 | few | TRBV27 | . | TGTGCCAGCAGTCCTAGTATCGACCTCGAGCAGTTCTTC | CASSPSIDLEQFF
TRBJ2-1 | . | TRBV4-2 | TRBD2 | TGTGCCAGCAGCCAAGTAGGTAGCGGGAGAAGGAATGAGCAGTTCTTC | CASSQVGSGRRNEQFF
TRBJ2-3 | many | TRBV25-1 | . | TGTGCCAGCAGACGGATGTCTGACTCCCTCCTAGGAGGCACAGATACGCAGTATTTT | CASRRMSDSLLGGTDTQYF
TRBJ2-3 | few | TRBV7-6 | TRBD2 | TGTGCCAGCAGCCTCACGACTAGCGGGGACTCAGATACGCAGTATTTT | CASSLTTSGDSDTQYF
TRBJ2-5 | . | TRBV15 | . | TGTGCCACCAGCTTCGGGGGAGAGACCCAGTACTTC | CATSFGGETQYF
TRBJ2-7 | many | TRBV5-6 | . | TGTGCCAGCAGCTTGGACGGCAGGGTAACCTACGAGCAGTACTTC | CASSLDGRVTYEQYF
TRBJ2-6 | many | TRBV21-1 | . | TGTGCCAGCAGCAAAGTCTCTGGGGCCAACGTCCTGACTTTC | CASSKVSGANVLTF
TRBJ2-7 | . | TRBV20-1 | TRBD2 | TGCAGTGCTAGAGAGTTTGGCGGGAGGTCTTCCTACGAGCAGTACTTC | CSAREFGGRSSYEQYF
TRBJ2-1 | once | TRBV12-3/TRBV12-4 | . | TGTGCCAGCAGCCCATTGATGGACATAGTTTGGGAAACGCAGTTCTTC | CASSPLMDIVWETQFF
TRBJ1-1 | few | TRBV5-1 | TRBD1 | TGCGCCAGCAGCTTGGAGGCAGGGGGGAGCACTGAAGCTTTCTTT | CASSLEAGGSTEAFF
TRBJ2-6 | many | TRBV20-1 | . | TGCAGTGCTAGAGGGTCTGGGGCCAACGTCCTGACTTTC | CSARGSGANVLTF
TRBJ1-2 | . | TRBV7-2 | TRBD1 | TGTGCCAGCAGCTTAGTGGCACAGGGGTACTATGGCTACACCTTC | CASSLVAQGYYGYTF
TRBJ2-1 | many | TRBV27 | TRBD2 | TGTGCCAGCAGTTTAGGGACTAGCGGGACGAATGAGCAGTTCTTC | CASSLGTSGTNEQFF
TRBJ2-1 | few | TRBV7-2 | TRBD2 | TGTGCCAGCAGCTTACAGAGCGGGAGGGGGGATGAGCAGTTCTTC | CASSLQSGRGDEQFF
TRBJ2-1 | . | TRBV9 | TRBD2 | TGTGCCAGCAGCCCTTCTGGGCGGGGGGGCCGCTACAATGAGCAGTTCTTC | CASSPSGRGGRYNEQFF
TRBJ2-7 | many | TRBV24-1 | TRBD1 | TGTGCCACCAGTGGCTCTGCAACCGGGACAGAAGTTTACGAGCAGTACTTC | CATSGSATGTEVYEQYF
TRBJ2-2 | . | TRBV11-2 | TRBD1 | TGTGCCAGCAGCAATTCACAGGGGGCGTACACCGGGGAGCTGTTTTTT | CASSNSQGAYTGELFF
TRBJ1-3 | . | TRBV29-1 | . | TGCAGCGTTGAAATGGGAGCTAACTCTGGAAACACCATATATTTT | CSVEMGANSGNTIYF
TRBJ2-1 | many | TRBV7-2 | . | TGTGCCAGCAGCTTAGGTCACTACAATGAGCAGTTCTTC | CASSLGHYNEQFF